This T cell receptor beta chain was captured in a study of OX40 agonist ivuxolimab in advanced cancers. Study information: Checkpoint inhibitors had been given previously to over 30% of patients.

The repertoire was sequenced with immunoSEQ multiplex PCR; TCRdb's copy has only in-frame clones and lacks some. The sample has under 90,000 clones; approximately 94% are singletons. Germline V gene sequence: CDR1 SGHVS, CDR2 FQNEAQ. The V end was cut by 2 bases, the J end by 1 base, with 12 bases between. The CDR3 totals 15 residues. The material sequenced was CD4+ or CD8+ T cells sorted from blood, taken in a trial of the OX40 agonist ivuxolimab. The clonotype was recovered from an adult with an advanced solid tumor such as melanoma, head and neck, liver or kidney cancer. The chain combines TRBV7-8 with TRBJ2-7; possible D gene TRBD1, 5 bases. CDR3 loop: CASSLISQGSYEQYF. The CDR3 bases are TGTGCCAGCAGCTTAATTTCGCAGGGTTCCTACGAGCAGTACTTC.